A selection of T cell receptor beta chains follows, all from one sample in a study of CD8 T cells in ankylosing spondylitis. TCRdb analysed the 5' RACE reads with MiXCR anew, one entry per CDR3 protein. The table lists approximately 290,000 distinct CDR3 sequences, around 21% of them singletons. The sample comprised blood, either unsorted or a sorted T cell fraction (not recorded which). Source of these receptors: a female donor with ankylosing spondylitis or in good health (not recorded which). CDR3s leave out the opening cysteine and the closing phenylalanine or tryptophan. Expanded clones get a size class; other rows say once, few or many, or leave the size out.

TRBV7-8	TRBJ2-7	few	ASSFAGTANEQY
TRBV7-6	TRBJ1-5	many	ASSRTVGNQPQH
TRBV20-1	TRBJ1-2	few	SASGSPYGYT
TRBV6-1	TRBJ2-1	few	ASGLGNFLNEQF
TRBV5-1	TRBJ2-7	NA	ASSPGGQALPKY
TRBV20-1	TRBJ1-2	NA	SASDRGTNYGYT
TRBV6-5	TRBJ1-1	NA	ASRLQGSTEAF
TRBV11-2	TRBJ2-2	NA	ASSLNLDANTGELF
TRBV29-1	TRBJ2-1	few	SVEATGWDEQF
TRBV5-1	TRBJ2-7	few	ASSPRTEAYEQY
TRBV29-1	TRBJ1-5	many	SVEQGENQPQH
TRBV20-1	TRBJ2-4	NA	SARGGGNIQY
TRBV4-3	TRBJ2-7	NA	ASSQDRKVVAASYEQY
TRBV27	TRBJ2-2	few	ASSLHRNTGELF
TRBV20-1	TRBJ2-2	few	SARTRTHTGELF
TRBV9	TRBJ1-4	NA	ASSVGHRLNEKLF
TRBV18	TRBJ1-2	few	ASSPDRATGYT
TRBV12-2	TRBJ2-1	NA	ASRLRLAGGNEQF
TRBV18	TRBJ2-7	few	ASSIGPNSYEQY
TRBV6-5	TRBJ1-2	many	ASSYSNWDGRNYGYT
TRBV29-1	TRBJ2-5	few	SVDGGGMGETQY
TRBV20-1	TRBJ2-7	few	SARGLAGAGTYEQY
TRBV6-5	TRBJ1-1	NA	ASSYSITAMNTEAF
TRBV20-1	TRBJ2-1	NA	SATKPLAGEQF